These 7 T cell receptor beta chains came from one sample sequenced in a study of T-cell reconstitution after alpha-beta-depleted transplantation in children. Unique molecular identifiers were incorporated during preparation of the TCRbeta library. Using its own MiXCR run on the PCR reads, TCRdb lists one record per CDR3 protein. The sample lists 600,000 to 800,000 distinct CDR3 sequences; around 13% were seen once. The specimen was PBMCs, collected before TCRalphabeta/CD19-depleted stem cell transplant. The receptors were sampled from a girl aged 2-9 years with congenital amegakaryocytic thrombocytopenia, due to receive a stem cell transplant.

This clonotype appeared many times. The V and J genes are TRBV5-1 and TRBJ2-3; 11 bases are shared with TRBD2. Germline trimming cut 4 bases from V and 0 bases from J; bases unmatched to any gene: 4. The CDR3 covers 16 residues. Looked up from germline, CDR1 is SGHRS and CDR2 is YFSETQ. This CDR3 is CASSTGTSGSTDTQYF. The CDR3 DNA reads TGCGCCAGCAGCACCGGGACTAGCGGAAGCACAGATACGCAGTATTTT.

This clonotype came up many times. Mismatch with germline at one junction end may stem from a read error. J is TRBJ2-7 and V is TRBV3-1; no definite D call. Per germline, CDR1 LGHDT and CDR2 YNNKEL (reference sequence). The CDR3 length is 12 residues. CDR3 bases: TGTGCCAGCAGTCAAGTGTCCTACGAGCAGTACTTC. Amino acids: CASSQVSYEQYF.

On this clonotype itself: Since a much larger clone is just one base distant, this may be a read error. The chain links TRBV20-1 to TRBJ2-7; 8 bases are shared with TRBD1. This CDR3 has 15 amino acids. CDR1 DFQATT and CDR2 SNEGSKA come from the germline V gene (reference sequence). The CDR3 DNA is TGCTGTGCTAGGGACCGGGACAGGACCCTCTACGAGCAGTACTTC. Translating it yields CCARDRDRTLYEQYF.

The rearrangement uses TRBV20-1 and TRBJ2-3; TRBD2 aligns across 8 bases. Germline V gene lookup returns CDR1 DFQATT and CDR2 SNEGSKA (reference sequence). The V segment lost 2 bases and the J segment 4 bases; nucleotides outside the gene matches: 11. CDR3 size: 16 residues. Here the CDR3 reads CSARLSGNGFADTQYF. The CDR3 DNA reads as TGCAGTGCTAGACTTAGCGGGAATGGATTCGCAGATACGCAGTATTTT.

In its sample, this clonotype was seen a few times. This chain links TRBV28 with TRBJ2-7; D call uncertain. Trimming cost V 5 bases and J 3 bases, with 14 bases left between them. The CDR3 totals 14 residues. Germline CDR1 reads MDHEN; CDR2 reads SYDVKM. CDR3 sequence: CASSPNLWGYEQYF. CDR3 bases: TGTGCCAGCAGTCCCAATCTTTGGGGCTACGAGCAGTACTTC. Full variable domain (remainder filled in from reference TRBV28 and TRBJ2-7): DVKVTQSSRYLVKRTGEKVFLECVQDMDHENMFWYRQDPGLGLRLIYFSYDVKMKEKGDIPEGYSVSREKKERFSLILESASTNQTSMYLCASSPNLWGYEQYFGPGTRLTVT.

This clonotype was counted ten times or more. The chain uses TRBV4-1 and TRBJ1-1; D unclear. The CDR3 has 14 amino acids. CDR1 and CDR2 from the germline V gene are MGHRA and YSYEKL. V gave up 2 bases and J gave up 5 bases, with 12 bases separating them. This CDR3 is CASSQTDSETEAFF. For the CDR3, the DNA is TGCGCCAGCAGCCAAACTGACTCCGAGACTGAAGCTTTCTTT.

About this clonotype itself: Possible read error: a much larger clone is one base away. The genes are TRBV7-3 and TRBJ2-6, with a weak D call TRBD1 (5 bases). CDR1 is SGHTA, CDR2 FQGTGA, per germline. The CDR3 is 22 residues long. CDR3: CATSLKLVHWTPTNSGANVLTF. For the CDR3, the DNA is TGTGCCACCAGCTTAAAGTTAGTCCACTGGACACCAACTAACTCTGGGGCCAACGTCCTGACTTTC.